This T cell receptor (beta chain) comes out of a study of CD8+ T cells in alopecia areata. As the sequencing template, cDNA was produced by extracting RNA and reverse transcribing it. Method: immunoSEQ multiplex PCR; TCRdb's copy keeps in-frame clones and lacks some. The table lists over 100,000 clones, with no singletons. From germline, CDR1 is NNHDY and CDR2 SYVADS. This CDR3 has 16 amino acids. V lost 0 bases, J lost 0 bases, and 12 bases lay in between. This clone was observed a handful of times. The gene names here belong to mouse. Read sequence stops 4 residues before the CDR3 end, and the germline J gene provides the missing end.

This TCR was sampled from a C3H/HeJ mouse with alopecia areata. For this strain, the MHC haplotype corresponds to H2-k. What was sequenced was lesional skin. The chain carries TRBV13-3 and TRBJ1-2; a weak D match, TRBD1 (5 bases). The CDR3 sequence: CASSDAGHRPNSDYTF. Incomplete CDR3 DNA: TGTGCCAGCAGTGATGCCGGACACCGGCCAAACTCC.